This T cell receptor (beta chain) was captured in a study of identical twins. Study-level results: In beta out-of-frame sequences, the excess sharing between twins was weaker.

TCRdb ran MiXCR on the 5' RACE reads and lists one entry per CDR3 protein. The table includes about 150,000 distinct CDR3 sequences, around 3.4% detected once. This clonotype was detected many times. Its antigen is still unknown. The CDR3 runs to 20 residues. V lost 4 bases and J lost 0; bases outside the gene matches: 11. Germline V gives CDR1 SGHAT, CDR2 FQNNGV. The genes are TRBV11-2 and TRBJ2-6; 11 nucleotides agree with TRBD1. The clonotype originates from a man between 18 and 29 years old in good health. Sequencing was carried out using memory T cells sorted from blood. The CDR3 DNA is TGTGCCAGCAGCTCTGTTCGAGGGACAGGGGGAGTCTCTGGGGCCAACGTCCTGACTTTC. Its translation is CASSSVRGTGGVSGANVLTF.